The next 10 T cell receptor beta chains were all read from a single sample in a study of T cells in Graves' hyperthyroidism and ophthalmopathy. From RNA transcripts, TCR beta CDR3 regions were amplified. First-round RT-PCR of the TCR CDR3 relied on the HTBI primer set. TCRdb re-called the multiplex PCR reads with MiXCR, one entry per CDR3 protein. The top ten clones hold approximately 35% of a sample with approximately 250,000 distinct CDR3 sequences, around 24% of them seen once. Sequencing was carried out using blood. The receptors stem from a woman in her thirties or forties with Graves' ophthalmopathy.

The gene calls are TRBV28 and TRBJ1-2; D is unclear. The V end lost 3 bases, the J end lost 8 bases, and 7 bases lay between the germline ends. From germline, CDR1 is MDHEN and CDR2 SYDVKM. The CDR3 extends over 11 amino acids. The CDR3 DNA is TGTGCCAGCAGTTTCTTTAGGGGCTACACCTTC. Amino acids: CASSFFRGYTF.

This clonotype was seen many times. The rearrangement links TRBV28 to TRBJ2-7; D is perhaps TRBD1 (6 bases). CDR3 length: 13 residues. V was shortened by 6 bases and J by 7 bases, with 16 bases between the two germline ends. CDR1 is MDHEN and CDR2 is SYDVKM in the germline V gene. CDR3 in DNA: TGTGCCAGCAGCCGGACAGCCCCGCGAGAGCAGTACTTC. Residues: CASSRTAPREQYF.

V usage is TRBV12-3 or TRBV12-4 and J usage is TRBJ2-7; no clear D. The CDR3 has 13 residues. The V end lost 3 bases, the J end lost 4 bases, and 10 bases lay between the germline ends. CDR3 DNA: TGTGCCAGCAGTTTTGGCCAGTTATACGAGCAGTACTTC. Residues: CASSFGQLYEQYF.

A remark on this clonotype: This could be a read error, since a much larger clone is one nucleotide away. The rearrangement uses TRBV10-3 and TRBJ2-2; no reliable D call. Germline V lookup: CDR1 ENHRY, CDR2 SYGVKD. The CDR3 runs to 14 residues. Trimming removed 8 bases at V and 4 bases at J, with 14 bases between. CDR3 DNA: TGTGCCATCGGGCGGCAGGTAGGCACCGGGGAGCTGTTTTTT. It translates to CAIGRQVGTGELFF.

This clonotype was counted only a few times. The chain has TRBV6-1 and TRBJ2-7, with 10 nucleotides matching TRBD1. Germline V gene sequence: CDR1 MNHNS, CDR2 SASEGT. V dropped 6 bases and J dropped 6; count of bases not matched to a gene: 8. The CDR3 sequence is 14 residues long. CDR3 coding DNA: TGTGCCAGCAGGTCCGGGACAGGGGTCCGCGAGCAGTACTTC. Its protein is CASRSGTGVREQYF.

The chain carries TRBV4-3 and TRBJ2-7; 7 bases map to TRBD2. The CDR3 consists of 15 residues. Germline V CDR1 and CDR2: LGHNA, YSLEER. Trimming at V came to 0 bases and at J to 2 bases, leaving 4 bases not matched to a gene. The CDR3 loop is CASSQEASGTYEQYF. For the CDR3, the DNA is TGCGCCAGCAGCCAAGAAGCTAGCGGAACCTACGAGCAGTACTTC.

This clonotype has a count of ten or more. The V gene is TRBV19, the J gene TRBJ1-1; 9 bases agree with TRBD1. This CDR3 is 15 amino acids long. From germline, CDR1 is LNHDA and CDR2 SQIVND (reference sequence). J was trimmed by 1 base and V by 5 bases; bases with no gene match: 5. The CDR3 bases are TGTGCCAGTAGTCCGCGGACAGGGGAGAACACTGAAGCTTTCTTT. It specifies CASSPRTGENTEAFF.

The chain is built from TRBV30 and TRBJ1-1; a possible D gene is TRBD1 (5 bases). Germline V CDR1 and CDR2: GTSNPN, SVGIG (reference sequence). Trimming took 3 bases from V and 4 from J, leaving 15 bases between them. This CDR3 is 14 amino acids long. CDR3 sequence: CAWRGGHPGTEAFF. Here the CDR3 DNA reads TGTGCCTGGAGGGGAGGACACCCGGGCACTGAAGCTTTCTTT. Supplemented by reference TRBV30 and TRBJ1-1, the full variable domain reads SQTIHQWPATLVQPVGSPLSLECTVEGTSNPNLYWYRQAAGRGLQLLFYSVGIGQISSEVPQNLSASRPQDRQFILSSKKLLLSDSGFYLCAWRGGHPGTEAFFGQGTRLTVV.

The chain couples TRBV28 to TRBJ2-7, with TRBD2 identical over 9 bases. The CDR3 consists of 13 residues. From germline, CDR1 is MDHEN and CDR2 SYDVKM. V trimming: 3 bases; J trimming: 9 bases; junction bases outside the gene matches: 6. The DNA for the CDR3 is TGTGCCAGCAGTTTGAACCCAGCGGGAGGGCAGTACTTC. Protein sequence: CASSLNPAGGQYF.

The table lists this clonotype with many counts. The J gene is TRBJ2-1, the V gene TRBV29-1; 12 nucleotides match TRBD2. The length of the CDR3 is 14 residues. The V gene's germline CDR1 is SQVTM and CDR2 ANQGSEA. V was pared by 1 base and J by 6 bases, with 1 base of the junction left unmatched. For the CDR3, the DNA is TGCAGCGTTGAAGGGACTAGCGGGACCAATGAGCAGTTCTTC. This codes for CSVEGTSGTNEQFF.